This record concerns one TCR beta chain sequence. Its antigen remains unidentified. Assay used: immunoSEQ multiplex PCR; TCRdb lists only in-frame clones, some missing. The sample comprises about 100,000 clones, nearly 95% of which are singletons, and 1.7% rests with the top ten. The sample comes from a study of T cell responses to AZD1222 COVID-19 vaccine. Study findings and constraints: Nearly half of the spike-specific TCRs reportedly recognize variant regions that carry no mutations.

The CDR3 contains 14 residues. Germline V lookup: CDR1 SGHNT, CDR2 YYREEE (reference sequence). V was cut by 0 bases and J by 2 bases, with 7 bases left in between. This TCR was recovered from an adult in good health. The J gene is TRBJ2-3, the V gene TRBV5-4; D not certain. The source material was peripheral blood, sampled on day 0 of AZD1222 vaccination. CDR3 in amino acids: CASSLDRVTDTQYF. In DNA form, the CDR3 reads TGTGCCAGCAGCTTGGACAGAGTCACAGATACGCAGTATTTT.